This T cell receptor beta chain was recorded in a study of cytomegalovirus exposure and HLA in healthy donors (dated by TCRdb to the late 2010s). Looking at the study overall: An earlier analysis of some 620 of the donors reported 276 Gb of sequence data and some 110 million unique TCR beta sequences obtained from about 180 million T cells. To predict cytomegalovirus infection status, the study brought together high-throughput TCR immunosequencing, statistical association of individual TCRs with disease status, and machine learning. Along with the approximately 620-subject first cohort, a separate validation cohort of some 130 different subjects was used. Four to six DR-DQ haplotypes were handled as single units for association and clustering, since linkage in the cohort was strong. The later analysis used no new phenotypic data to find candidate immune exposures, relying instead on TCR beta sequences and their occurrence across donors. The study used immunosequencing to profile the T cell repertoires of 666 subjects and linked those repertoires to cytomegalovirus serostatus. Class I and class II HLA loci were covered by the typing at four-digit resolution. Donor age, sex, ethnicity and CMV serostatus were collected together with the repertoire data. On average, approximately 250,000 unique TCR beta nucleotide sequences were sequenced per donor among some 420 genotyped donors of the cohort, with roughly 18% of those sequences being non-productive. A later genetic analysis used genome-wide SNP genotypes for about 60% of the 666 donors, treating that subset as a discovery cohort. An early release covering more than 500 HLA-typed donors comprised roughly 300 gigabases of sequencing data and 65 million to 100 million unique TCR sequences. Of the approximately 400 genotyped donors, about 80% fell in the genetic ancestry cluster associated with self-reported Caucasian donors. To study patterns of TCR occurrence, a later analysis re-analyzed previously published TCR beta repertoires from 666 donors and added high-resolution HLA genotyping. The number of typed donors differed by locus: about 620-640 for A, B, C, DRB1 and DQB1; some 500 for DQA1; approximately 600 for DPA1; and some 470 for DPB1. An earlier analysis of 450 to 750 of the donors used high-throughput TCR beta sequencing to judge whether each TCR beta V gene segment behaved as functional or pseudogenic. The study aimed to test whether cataloging public T cell receptors could reveal signatures of past pathogen exposure. All discovery cohort repertoires had been generated using a single sequencing platform.

For this clone: Its target antigen remains unknown. Base qualities are not provided; no much larger clone lies one nucleotide away.

The investigation overall reported the following: A further reported finding was that TCR beta sequences accurately predicted the HLA-A and HLA-B alleles for most subjects in the first cohort. According to a later analysis, most CMV-associated TCR beta chains appeared to be HLA-restricted, and the HLA associations seemed to be driven largely by CMV exposure. Across donors, most TCR sequences were observed very rarely, whereas some public TCRs were present in many individuals. The study listed approximately 150 TCR beta chains as associated with cytomegalovirus. Broadly in line with IMGT annotations, most TCR beta V segments showed up in productive rearrangements about 87% or about 30% of the time in an earlier analysis of 450 to 750 of the donors. A later genetic analysis associated a missense DCLRE1C variant with V-gene and J-gene trimming of TCR beta chains, and an independent cohort replicated the association. Strong co-occurrence of HLA alleles, especially DR and DQ, made assigning TCR associations to individual alleles difficult. HLA typing was unavailable for some donors at each locus, so association tests used only the typed subset. CMV serostatus was the only immune exposure information available for the cohort. Cytomegalovirus status was reported to be diagnosed by the classifier with high specificity and sensitivity in both the original and validation cohorts. In a later analysis, several top co-occurrence clusters were reported to appear linked to parvovirus B19, influenza, CMV and Epstein-Barr virus. In this cohort, only TCR beta chains were sequenced, and detectable features were limited by the absence of alpha or paired-chain data. In a later analysis, the rate of TCR association differed among HLA loci, with DRB1 alleles having the most associated TCRs and HLA-C alleles having the fewest. Specific HLA alleles were associated with 15,000 to 20,000 TCR beta sequences at a false discovery rate of 0.05 in a later analysis. Compared with equally common non-associated chains, HLA-associated TCR beta chains in a later analysis were more clonally expanded and had lower generation probabilities. The earlier analysis of about 600 of the donors excluded some 15 rarely observed V segments, including chromosome 9 orphons, because counts were too low. In vitro tests confirmed that a few of the cytomegalovirus-associated TCR beta chains recognize cytomegalovirus antigens. A group of highly shared sequence variants was considered likely to be a technical artifact of the sequencing pipeline. Linkage disequilibrium might explain the correlated functional status among segregating V segments, but an unknown experimental factor could not be ruled out. Presence/absence analyses assumed roughly uniform sequencing depth across donors, an assumption that may not hold. The authors suggested that the approach could potentially be extended to other disease states and immunological phenotypes. Compared with the roughly 710-donor mean, donors in an Asian-associated ancestry cluster had fewer N-insertions in productive TCRs, according to a later genetic analysis.

The cohort consisted of approximately 670 healthy bone marrow donors. At the time of sampling, all cohort members were nominally healthy, though unrecorded immune exposures were likely present. The donor tested CMV seronegative, placing the donor among the 350 or so seronegative members of the cohort. Each donor provided a peripheral blood sample, and peripheral blood mononuclear cells were used for TCR beta sequencing. The Qiagen DNeasy Blood Extraction Kit was used to extract genomic DNA from the blood cell samples. Library construction relied on the immunoSEQ multiplex PCR assay. A mixture of 60 forward primers for TCR Vbeta segments and 13 reverse primers for TCR Jbeta segments was used in the multiplex PCR. Amplification of the CDR3 region of rearranged TCR beta genes was performed with a multiplex PCR assay on genomic DNA. On the Illumina HiSeq System, the amplified TCR beta libraries were sequenced as 87-base-pair reads. Concerning the study's data processing: A later analysis counted some 80 million unique TCR beta chains across the 700 or so repertoires, and 10 million to 11 million of these chains were shared by at least two donors. A nearest-neighbor algorithm error-corrected the raw reads and collapsed the reads into unique sequences, merging closely related sequences to remove PCR and sequencing errors. CDR3 sequences were aligned to IMGT reference sequences to assign V, D and J gene segments. For a sequence to be retained, at least a six-nucleotide match to both a V gene segment and a J gene segment was required. Rearrangements were called productive when the CDR3 lacked stop codons and stayed in frame with V and J; all others were non-productive. Following IMGT convention, CDR3 was defined as the stretch from the second conserved V-encoded cysteine to the conserved J-encoded phenylalanine. The earlier analysis of 500 to 650 of the donors excluded any sequence lacking an unambiguous match to a single V gene segment. An earlier analysis of several hundred of the donors called V segments functional above 56.7% productive rearrangements and segregating when the between-donor standard deviation exceeded 5%. To diagnose cytomegalovirus status from the catalog of TCR beta chain sequences, a statistical classification framework was built. A later analysis assigned V and J genes by comparing TCR nucleotide sequences with IMGT/GENE-DB human TR gene sequences. Using the TCRdist pipeline, a later analysis assigned CDR3 sequences along with most-parsimonious VDJ recombination scenarios. In a later analysis, every TCR beta chain was defined by the combination of its CDR3 amino acid sequence and its V-gene family, and reads without a unique V-gene family were dropped. In a later analysis, around 600 highly shared, low-generation-probability nucleotide sequences were removed to address suspected cross-contamination and a sequencing artifact. For each public chain, a later analysis derived a clonal expansion index from normalized ranks of inferred template counts within each repertoire. In a later analysis, generation probabilities were computed using a VDJ recombination model fitted to out-of-frame rearrangements, and the results were checked against IGoR. In a later analysis, TCR-TCR, TCR-HLA and TCR-CMV co-occurrence was scored with hypergeometric tests, and a repertoire-size bias correction was applied to TCR pairs. A later analysis estimated false discovery rates by permuting HLA or CMV assignments 20 times. In a later analysis, co-occurring TCRs were grouped using DBSCAN, with TCRdist sequence similarity added in when clustering inside HLA-allele-positive subsets. For co-occurrence clustering, repertoires with fewer than 30,000 or more than 120,000 public chains were excluded, along with about five repertoires with anomalous nucleotide sharing. Drawn from immuneACCESS, this table holds only the in-frame rearrangements with V and J called that TCRdb kept. Clones are partly lost; checked studies trace under half to an unresolved V gene and leave the rest unexplained. The V and J calls and clone size are taken from that table; D and trimming were inferred from the DNA. The table for this sample lists tens of thousands of clones; 81% of them were counted only once. The ten largest clones add up to approximately 2.8% of the sample.

Sequencing was performed on PBMCs. This TCR was recovered from a man aged 45-65 years in good health and CMV-seronegative.

The DNA is TGCGCCAGCAGCCAAGCTGCTAGCAACTACGAGCAGTACTTC. Protein translation: CASSQAASNYEQYF. The chain couples TRBV4-1 to TRBJ2-7, with a weak D call of TRBD2 (5 bases match). V lost 1 base and J lost 3 bases; the stretch between them is 10 bases long. CDR3 length: 14 amino acids, cysteine to phenylalanine. The CDR3 DNA has 42 bases and is translated from base 1. CDR1 MGHRA and CDR2 YSYEKL are derived from the germline V gene.